A selection of T cell receptor beta chains follows, all from one sample in a study of cytomegalovirus exposure and HLA in healthy donors. Repertoires were generated with immunoSEQ multiplex PCR, while TCRdb's copy carries only in-frame clones and drops some. The sample has some 200,000 clones, just under 70% seen once; the top ten hold about 2.8%. The sequencing sample was made of PBMCs. The source of these receptors is a man aged 40-55 years in good health and CMV-seropositive. CDR3s include the opening cysteine and the closing phenylalanine or tryptophan. The D gene is left open where the match is weak. Size is omitted from some rows. Given values are once, few, many or a class for expanded clones.

>TRBV12-5|TRBJ1-6|13|TRBD1|-
TGTGCTAGTGGTCCCGGGACAGCGCATTCCCTCCACTTT
CASGPGTAHSLHF
>TRBV10-3|TRBJ2-1|15|TRBD1|-
TGTGCCATCAGTGAGACAGGGGGGACCTACAATGAGCAGTTCTTC
CAISETGGTYNEQFF
>TRBV19|TRBJ1-4|11|-|-
TGTGCCAGTAGTTTGGGGGACATTCTGTTTTTT
CASSLGDILFF
>TRBV7-9|TRBJ2-3|14|-|once
TGTGCCAGCAGCGTGTTTTTTCGTGCAGATACGCAGTATTTT
CASSVFFRADTQYF
>TRBV6-5|TRBJ2-5|14|-|-
TGTGCCAGCAGTTATAGGGGATTCCAAGAGACCCAGTACTTC
CASSYRGFQETQYF
>TRBV11-2|TRBJ2-7|16|-|-
TGTGCCAGCAGCCGTTTTCTGGGCAGGGCCTACAACGAGCAGTACTTC
CASSRFLGRAYNEQYF
>TRBV6-1|TRBJ1-6|14|TRBD1|-
TGTGCCAGCAGGCGCCTCGACAGGGGGCCACCCCTCCACTTT
CASRRLDRGPPLHF
>TRBV6-1|TRBJ1-2|14|-|-
TGTGCCAGCAGTGAGAAGGGGGATGACTATGGCTACACCTTC
CASSEKGDDYGYTF
>TRBV6-5|TRBJ2-2|14|-|-
TGTGCCAGCATCAAGGACAGAAACACCGGGGAGCTGTTTTTT
CASIKDRNTGELFF
>TRBV25-1|TRBJ1-6|16|TRBD1|-
TGTGCCAGCAGTGCCCGACAGGGGGGGGATAATTCACCCCTCCACTTT
CASSARQGGDNSPLHF
>TRBV6-1|TRBJ2-7|13|-|once
TGTGCCACTCTCCCGGGTCCGGTGGACGAGCAGTACTTC
CATLPGPVDEQYF
>TRBV5-1|TRBJ1-2|15|TRBD1|few
TGCGCCAGCAGCTTGGCGGGGGACAGGGGATCTGGCTACACCTTC
CASSLAGDRGSGYTF
>TRBV15|TRBJ2-5|16|-|-
TGTGCCACCAGCAGAGATGGGAGGGGGGGCCGTGAGACCCAGTACTTC
CATSRDGRGGRETQYF
>TRBV4-2|TRBJ2-1|15|TRBD2|-
TGTGCCAGCAGCCAAGGGCGACTAGCCGGCAATGAGCAGTTCTTC
CASSQGRLAGNEQFF
>TRBV4-3|TRBJ2-5|14|-|-
TGCGCCAGCAGCCAGATAGGGGCCCCCAAAGGCCAGTACTTC
CASSQIGAPKGQYF
>TRBV5-1|TRBJ1-2|15|-|-
TGCGCCAGCAGCTTGGTGGGAGGGCAGGCCTATGGCTACACCTTC
CASSLVGGQAYGYTF
>TRBV15|TRBJ2-2|14|-|few
TGTGCCACCAGCAGAGGACCGACGGGCGGGGAGCTGTTTTTT
CATSRGPTGGELFF
>TRBV7-2|TRBJ2-1|13|-|once
TGTGCCAGCAGCTTAACCCTTGGGAGCGAGCAGTTCTTC
CASSLTLGSEQFF
>TRBV7-9|TRBJ2-7|13|TRBD1|-
TGTGCCAGCAGCTTAACAGGGGAGTACGAGCAGTACTTC
CASSLTGEYEQYF
>TRBV29-1|TRBJ1-1|14|-|few
TGCAGCGTTGAGGGGGCCTCGATGAACACTGAAGCTTTCTTT
CSVEGASMNTEAFF
>TRBV18|TRBJ1-4|14|-|-
TGTGCCAGCTCACCACCGACAGTGGGGGAAAAACTGTTTTTT
CASSPPTVGEKLFF
>TRBV7-2|TRBJ1-5|13|-|-
TGTGCCAGCAGCCCGGCGGCGGATCAGCCCCAGCATTTT
CASSPAADQPQHF
>TRBV7-9|TRBJ1-2|12|-|-
TGTGCCAGCAGCCCCCCCCAGGGGGGCTACACCTTC
CASSPPQGGYTF
>TRBV27|TRBJ1-5|15|TRBD1|once
TGTGCCAGCAGTTTTGGACAGGGGTTTAATCAGCCCCAGCATTTT
CASSFGQGFNQPQHF